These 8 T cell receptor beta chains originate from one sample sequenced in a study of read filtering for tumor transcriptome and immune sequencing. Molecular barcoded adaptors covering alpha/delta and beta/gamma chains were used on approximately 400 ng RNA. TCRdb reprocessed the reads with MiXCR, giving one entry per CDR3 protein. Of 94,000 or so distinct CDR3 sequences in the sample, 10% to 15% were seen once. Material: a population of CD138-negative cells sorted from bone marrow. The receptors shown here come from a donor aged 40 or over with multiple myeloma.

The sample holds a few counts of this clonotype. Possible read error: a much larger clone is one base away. CDR3 loop: CSAINQTDYGYTF. CDR3 DNA sequence: TGCAGTGCTATAAACCAGACAGACTATGGCTACACCTTC. The V and J genes are TRBV20-1 and TRBJ1-2; possible D gene TRBD1, 5 bases. This CDR3 contains 13 residues. The germline V and J ends were trimmed by 4 bases and 3 bases, with 12 bases remaining between them. CDR1 is DFQATT, CDR2 SNEGSKA, per germline (reference sequence).

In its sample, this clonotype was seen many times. This chain's CDR3 is CASSHRLASGGNTGELFF. The CDR3, as DNA: TGTGCCAGCAGCCACCGACTAGCTAGCGGAGGAAACACCGGGGAGCTGTTTTTT. The chain uses TRBV3-1 and TRBJ2-2, with TRBD2 identical over 7 bases. This CDR3 region has 18 residues. V was clipped by 3 bases and J by 2 bases; unmatched bases: 12. In germline, CDR1 is LGHDT, CDR2 YNNKEL (reference sequence).

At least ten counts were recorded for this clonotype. The DNA of the CDR3 is TGTGCCAGCAGCTCCTACATCGGCGGCGTACAAGAGACCCAGTACTTC. Protein: CASSSYIGGVQETQYF. The gene calls are TRBV11-3 and TRBJ2-5; no definite D call. With 4 bases removed from V and 2 bases from J, the gap between germline ends came to 17 bases. Germline-derived CDR1 and CDR2 are SGHNT and YENEEA. The CDR3 is 16 residues long.

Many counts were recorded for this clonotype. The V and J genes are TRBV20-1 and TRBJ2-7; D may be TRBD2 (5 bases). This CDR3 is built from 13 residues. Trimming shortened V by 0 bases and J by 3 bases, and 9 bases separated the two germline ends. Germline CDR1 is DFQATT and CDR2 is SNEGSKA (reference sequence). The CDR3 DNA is TGCAGTGCTAGAGATCCGGGAATCTACGAGCAGTACTTC. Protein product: CSARDPGIYEQYF.

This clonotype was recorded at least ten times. The CDR3, as DNA: TGTGCCTGGAGTGGACGGGACTCCTACGAGCAGTACTTC. Protein: CAWSGRDSYEQYF. This rearrangement joins TRBV30 to TRBJ2-7; the D gene is possibly TRBD2 (5 bases). Per the germline V gene, CDR1 is GTSNPN and CDR2 is SVGIG (reference sequence). V lost 1 base and J 0 bases, leaving 7 bases between the germline ends. The CDR3 sequence is 13 residues long.

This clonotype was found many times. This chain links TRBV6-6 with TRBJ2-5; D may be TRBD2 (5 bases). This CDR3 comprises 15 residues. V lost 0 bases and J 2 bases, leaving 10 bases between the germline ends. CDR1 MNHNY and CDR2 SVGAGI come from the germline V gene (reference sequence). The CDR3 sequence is CASSYSSSGQETQYF. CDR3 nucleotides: TGTGCCAGCAGTTACTCCTCCTCGGGGCAAGAGACCCAGTACTTC.

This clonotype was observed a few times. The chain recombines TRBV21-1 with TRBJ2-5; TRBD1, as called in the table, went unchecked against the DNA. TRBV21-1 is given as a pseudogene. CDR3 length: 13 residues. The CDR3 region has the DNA TGTGCCAGCACCCCGACGCGGGCGGAGACCCAGTACTTC. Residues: CASTPTRAETQYF.

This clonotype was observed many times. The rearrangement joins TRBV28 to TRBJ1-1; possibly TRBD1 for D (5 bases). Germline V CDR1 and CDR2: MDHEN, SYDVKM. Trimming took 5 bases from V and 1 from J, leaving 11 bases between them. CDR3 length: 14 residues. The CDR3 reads CASSLPQGNTEAFF. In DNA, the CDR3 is TGTGCCAGCAGTCTACCTCAGGGGAACACTGAAGCTTTCTTT. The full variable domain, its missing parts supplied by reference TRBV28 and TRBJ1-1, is DVKVTQSSRYLVKRTGEKVFLECVQDMDHENMFWYRQDPGLGLRLIYFSYDVKMKEKGDIPEGYSVSREKKERFSLILESASTNQTSMYLCASSLPQGNTEAFFGQGTRLTVV.